These 21 T cell receptor beta chains were all obtained from the same sample, sequenced in a study of cytomegalovirus exposure and HLA in healthy donors. Assay: immunoSEQ multiplex PCR; the TCRdb copy retains only in-frame clones and omits some. The sample shows approximately 300,000 clones, 70% to 90% of them seen only once. Specimen: PBMCs. Receptors originate from a woman under 30 in good health and CMV-seronegative.

CDR3 sequence (DNA): TGTGCCAGCAGTTCCGGGGACAGATCCTACGAGCAGTACTTC. Protein sequence: CASSSGDRSYEQYF. The chain has TRBV11-2 and TRBJ2-7, with 7 bases aligning to TRBD1. Germline V gene sequence: CDR1 SGHAT, CDR2 FQNNGV. This CDR3 has 14 amino acids. The junction had 6 bases not matched to a gene; V was cut back by 6 bases and J by 1 base.

The table lists this clone with a count of one. This chain links TRBV4-3 with TRBJ2-7, with a possible D match to TRBD2 (5 bases). Trimming cost V 0 bases and J 0 bases, with 18 bases left between them. This CDR3 comprises 18 residues. Germline CDR1 and CDR2: LGHNA and YSLEER. The CDR3 protein is CASSQDLGGSRSSYEQYF. The CDR3 DNA reads as TGCGCCAGCAGCCAAGATCTAGGAGGCTCCAGGAGCTCCTACGAGCAGTACTTC.

The chain employs TRBV10-3 and TRBJ2-3, with TRBD2 identical over 11 bases. The germline V gene has CDR1 ENHRY and CDR2 SYGVKD. J was trimmed by 2 bases and V by 6 bases; bases with no gene match: 1. CDR3 length equals 14 residues. This CDR3 reads CAIRGLAVTDTQYF. In DNA, the CDR3 is TGTGCCATCAGGGGACTAGCGGTCACAGATACGCAGTATTTT.

The count of this clone is one. The chain combines TRBV5-8 with TRBJ2-5; the D gene is possibly TRBD2 (5 bases). The CDR3 consists of 14 residues. V was pared by 4 bases and J by 5 bases, with 15 bases between. CDR1 is SGHTS and CDR2 is YDEGEE in the germline V gene. CDR3 loop: CASSNPEGAETQYF. In nucleotides, the CDR3 is TGTGCCAGCAGCAACCCCGAGGGAGCGGAGACCCAGTACTTC.

The chain uses TRBV7-8 and TRBJ1-1, with 9 bases lining up with TRBD1. CDR1 is SGHVS, CDR2 FQNEAQ, per germline. The CDR3 loop spans 15 amino acids. Unmatched junction bases numbered 7, after V lost 3 bases and J lost 5 bases. Written as DNA, the CDR3 is TGTGCCAGCAGCTTCGATGACAGGGGGGAGACTGAAGCTTTCTTT. Protein product: CASSFDDRGETEAFF.

A few counts support this clone. The V call is TRBV27, the J call TRBJ2-7; possible D gene TRBD1, 6 bases. Germline V gene data show CDR1 as MNHEY and CDR2 as SMNVEV (reference sequence). With 9 bases removed from V and 7 bases from J, the gap between germline ends came to 13 bases. The CDR3 covers 11 residues. The CDR3 loop reads CASSGVGEQYF. The CDR3, as DNA: TGTGCCAGTTCAGGGGTGGGTGAGCAGTACTTC.

A single count supports this clone. The chain's CDR3 is CAISDSGTSGGEKLFF. The CDR3 coding sequence is TGTGCCATCAGTGACTCCGGGACCTCCGGGGGTGAAAAACTGTTTTTT. The chain recombines TRBV10-3 with TRBJ1-4; possibly TRBD1 for D (5 bases). Trimming took 3 bases from V and 7 from J, leaving 18 bases between them. The CDR3 length is 16 residues. Germline CDR1 ENHRY, CDR2 SYGVKD.

The V call is TRBV30, the J call TRBJ1-1; 7 positions agree with TRBD1. Germline loops: CDR1 GTSNPN, CDR2 SVGIG (reference sequence). The CDR3 runs to 14 residues. V shed 1 base, J shed 0 bases, and the junction held 2 bases outside the gene matches. The CDR3, as DNA: TGTGCCTGGAGTGGAGGGACAGTGAACACTGAAGCTTTCTTT. Amino acid sequence: CAWSGGTVNTEAFF. Variable domain in full (rest from reference TRBV30 and TRBJ1-1): SQTIHQWPATLVQPVGSPLSLECTVEGTSNPNLYWYRQAAGRGLQLLFYSVGIGQISSEVPQNLSASRPQDRQFILSSKKLLLSDSGFYLCAWSGGTVNTEAFFGQGTRLTVV.

CDR3 sequence (DNA): TGTGCCAGCAGCTTGACTAGCGGGACAGCCTACGAGCAGTACTTC. This encodes CASSLTSGTAYEQYF. J is TRBJ2-7 and V is TRBV7-2, with 11 bases fitting TRBD2. The CDR3 runs to 15 residues. J lost 2 bases, V lost 3 bases, and 3 bases had no gene match. CDR1 is SGHTA and CDR2 is FQGNSA in the germline V gene.

This sequence joins TRBV7-5 and TRBJ2-2; whether TRBD1, the table's D call, matches the DNA was not checked. TRBV7-5 has pseudogene status. The CDR3 has 15 amino acids. Written as DNA, the CDR3 is TGTGCCAGAAGGTGGACCAGGGGTCAGTCCGGGGAGCTGTTTTTT. The encoded protein is CARRWTRGQSGELFF.

The chain carries TRBV27 and TRBJ2-1, with 9 bases fitting TRBD1. V dropped 4 bases and J dropped 5; count of bases not matched to a gene: 12. The CDR3 spans 17 residues. Germline V gives CDR1 MNHEY, CDR2 SMNVEV (reference sequence). CDR3 sequence: CASSSRDRVSLHNEQFF. The CDR3, as DNA: TGTGCCAGCAGTTCTCGGGACAGGGTTTCATTACACAATGAGCAGTTCTTC.

The V gene is TRBV5-1, the J gene TRBJ2-5; 8 bases map to TRBD1. The V segment lost 3 bases and the J segment 1 base; nucleotides outside the gene matches: 8. Germline V gene lookup returns CDR1 SGHRS and CDR2 YFSETQ. The CDR3 contains 16 residues. CDR3 amino acids: CASSSGDRSSQETQYF. DNA of the CDR3: TGCGCCAGCAGCTCCGGGGACAGGTCATCCCAAGAGACCCAGTACTTC.

The CDR3, as DNA: TGTGCCAGTGGTGGTCGTGGAGAGAACACCGGGGAGCTGTTTTTT. Its protein is CASGGRGENTGELFF. This chain links TRBV19 with TRBJ2-2, with D unresolved. Germline V gene sequence: CDR1 LNHDA, CDR2 SQIVND (reference sequence). V shed 8 bases and J shed 1 base, with 14 bases lying between them. This CDR3 has 15 amino acids. Filled out from reference TRBV19 and TRBJ2-2, the complete variable domain reads DGGITQSPKYLFRKEGQNVTLSCEQNLNHDAMYWYRQDPGQGLRLIYYSQIVNDFQKGDIAEGYSVSREKKESFPLTVTSAQKNPTAFYLCASGGRGENTGELFFGEGSRLTVL.

Comment on this clone: Other nucleotide sequences from this sample produce the same CDR3. This chain joins TRBV11-2 and TRBJ2-1; tentative D call: TRBD2 (5 bases). The CDR3 runs 11 residues. Germline V gives CDR1 SGHAT, CDR2 FQNNGV. Trimming took off 2 bases at V and 10 bases at J, with 6 bases between the two ends. CDR3 nucleotides: TGTGCCAGCAGCTTACGCGGGGAGCAGTTCTTC. Protein sequence: CASSLRGEQFF.

The chain carries TRBV7-2 and TRBJ1-1; D is uncertain. The CDR3 spans 14 residues. Trimming removed 2 bases from V and 9 bases from J, with 16 bases in between. Per the germline V gene, CDR1 is SGHTA and CDR2 is FQGNSA. The CDR3 bases are TGTGCCAGCAGCTTAACCCAAGCGCAAGATCAAGCTTTCTTT. This sequence encodes CASSLTQAQDQAFF.

The chain has TRBV5-1 and TRBJ2-1; 9 nucleotides match TRBD1. The germline gives CDR1 SGHRS, CDR2 YFSETQ. CDR3 length: 15 amino acids. V shed 0 bases, J shed 4 bases, and the junction held 2 bases outside the gene matches. The CDR3 sequence is CASSLEGQGYNEQFF. CDR3 sequence (DNA): TGCGCCAGCAGCTTGGAGGGACAGGGATACAATGAGCAGTTCTTC.

The chain combines TRBV5-3 with TRBJ2-3; weak D call: TRBD1 (5 bases). TRBV5-3 is flagged as an ORF with uncertain function. This CDR3 comprises 16 residues. Trimming took off 6 bases at V and 4 bases at J, with 21 bases between the two ends. The chain's CDR3 is CARILGWGTPADTQYF. Written as DNA, the CDR3 is TGTGCCAGAATCCTGGGGTGGGGCACTCCCGCAGATACGCAGTATTTT.

This clone was recorded a few times. The chain joins TRBV5-1 to TRBJ2-2; D may be TRBD2 (6 bases). V gave up 5 bases and J gave up 4 bases, with 12 bases separating them. The CDR3 has 14 residues. CDR1 is SGHRS, CDR2 YFSETQ, per germline. The CDR3 reads CASRVEGPTGELFF. In nucleotides, the CDR3 is TGCGCCAGCAGGGTGGAGGGGCCCACCGGGGAGCTGTTTTTT.

This clone was detected once. The CDR3 bases are TGTGCCAGCAGCCCCCACGAAAGCGGCGCTACCCAGTACTTC. Translation: CASSPHESGATQYF. The genes are TRBV7-3 and TRBJ2-5; a possible D gene is TRBD2 (5 bases). Between the trimmed V and J ends, which lost 5 bases and 8 bases, there was a span of 18 bases. The CDR3 has 14 amino acids. Germline assignment: CDR1 SGHTA and CDR2 FQGTGA.

The V and J genes are TRBV18 and TRBJ2-2; TRBD2 matches 12 bases. The CDR3 is 16 residues long. V was clipped by 3 bases and J by 7 bases; unmatched bases: 6. CDR1 is KGHSH, CDR2 LQKENI, per germline. The CDR3 bases are TGTGCCAGCTCACCGAGACTAGCGGGAGCGGTCGGGGAGCTGTTTTTT. The encoded protein is CASSPRLAGAVGELFF.

V usage is TRBV19 and J usage is TRBJ1-3; maybe TRBD1 (5 bases). V was shortened by 7 bases and J by 0 bases, with 13 bases between the two germline ends. This CDR3 is 15 amino acids long. From germline, CDR1 is LNHDA and CDR2 SQIVND (reference sequence). Here the CDR3 reads CASNAQVASGNTIYF. Here the CDR3 DNA reads TGTGCCAGTAATGCACAGGTCGCCTCTGGAAACACCATATATTTT.